A single sample gave rise to the 18 T cell receptor beta chains below, sequenced in a study of monozygotic twins with inflammatory bowel disease. For each CDR3 protein, TCRdb gives one entry from its re-call of the 5' RACE reads, without DNA. The sample includes a few hundred thousand distinct CDR3 sequences. Sequenced input: blood. The receptors shown here come from a human donor with ulcerative colitis or Crohn's disease, or a healthy co-twin of an affected twin (not recorded which).

The V and J genes are TRBV29-1 and TRBJ2-2. Per the germline V gene, CDR1 is SQVTM and CDR2 is ANQGSEA. This CDR3 region has 11 residues. CDR3 protein: CSVEKAGELFF.

The rearrangement uses TRBV5-1 and TRBJ1-1. The germline gives CDR1 SGHRS, CDR2 YFSETQ. The CDR3 loop spans 15 amino acids. CDR3 loop: CASSTQSGMNTEAFF.

The chain links TRBV6-2 or TRBV6-3 to TRBJ2-2. The germline V gene has CDR1 MNHEY and CDR2 SVGEGT. This CDR3 contains 14 residues. CDR3 loop: CASSYNSQAGELFF.

The chain links TRBV6-5 to TRBJ2-2; TCRdb picks TRBD1, but there is no DNA to check that call. Germline lookup yields CDR1 MNHEY and CDR2 SVGAGI. CDR3 size: 15 residues. The CDR3 spells CASVPGALNTGELFF.

The rearrangement uses TRBV12-3 or TRBV12-4 and TRBJ2-7; TCRdb indicates TRBD1, and absent DNA this call remains unverified. The CDR3 loop spans 14 amino acids. The CDR3 spells CASSPTGSSYEQYF.

This chain links TRBV7-9 with TRBJ2-2; lacking DNA, the TRBD1 call made by TCRdb goes unchecked. Germline V gene sequence: CDR1 SEHNR, CDR2 FQNEAQ (reference sequence). There are 16 residues in the CDR3. The CDR3: CASSLEAGTNTGELFF.

The rearrangement joins TRBV5-1 to TRBJ2-1. The CDR3 has 18 amino acids. Per germline, CDR1 SGHRS and CDR2 YFSETQ. CDR3 amino acids: CASSFESSDRSSYNEQFF.

This chain connects TRBV6-5 to TRBJ1-1; checking the TCRdb D call of TRBD1 is not possible without DNA. The CDR3 runs 15 residues. The germline CDR1 and CDR2 sequences are MNHEY and SVGAGI. CDR3 sequence reads: CASSYLTGGNTEAFF.

V and J are TRBV4-2 and TRBJ2-1; as DNA is missing, the TRBD2 call by TCRdb cannot be tested. The CDR3 length is 15 residues. Per germline, CDR1 LGHNA and CDR2 YNFKEQ. This CDR3 is CASSQEISGVYEQFF.

The chain couples TRBV7-8 to TRBJ2-3; TCRdb's D gene call, TRBD1, goes unchecked for lack of DNA. Germline-derived CDR1 and CDR2 are SGHVS and FQNEAQ. The CDR3 is made up of 14 amino acids. This CDR3 is CASSSRQYTDTQYF.

CDR3 amino acids: CASSLAVTGTGELFF. This sequence joins TRBV11-2 and TRBJ2-2; no DNA is available, so the TRBD1 call from TCRdb remains unchecked. The CDR3 consists of 15 residues. CDR1 is SGHAT and CDR2 is FQNNGV in the germline V gene.

The genes are TRBV12-3 or TRBV12-4 and TRBJ2-3; the TCRdb D gene call, TRBD1, has no DNA to confirm it. The CDR3 runs 14 residues. The CDR3 is CASSLDLRDPTQYF.

The chain joins TRBV20-1 to TRBJ2-2. Germline CDR1 is DFQATT and CDR2 is SNEGSKA (reference sequence). CDR3 size: 16 residues. This CDR3 reads CSARDAAGSHTGELFF.

CDR3 loop: CAIMSGLAGGFPGGELFF. V gene TRBV10-3 combines with J gene TRBJ2-2; the TRBD2 assignment by TCRdb is unverifiable without DNA. The CDR3 contains 18 residues. The V gene's germline CDR1 is ENHRY and CDR2 SYGVKD.

The V and J genes are TRBV7-9 and TRBJ2-7. This CDR3 has 11 amino acids. Germline CDR1 and CDR2: SEHNR and FQNEAQ (reference sequence). The CDR3 spells CASSASYEQYF.

The V call is TRBV5-1, the J call TRBJ1-4; TCRdb selects TRBD1, and the lack of DNA leaves this call unchecked. The germline V gene has CDR1 SGHRS and CDR2 YFSETQ. This CDR3 has 16 residues. The CDR3 loop reads CASSVRGSLGGEKLFF. The full variable domain, in which reference TRBV5-1 and TRBJ1-4 provide the parts outside the CDR3, is KAGVTQTPRYLIKTRGQQVTLSCSPISGHRSVSWYQQTPGQGLQFLFEYFSETQRNKGNFPGRFSGRQFSNSRSEMNVSTLELGDSALYLCASSVRGSLGGEKLFFGSGTQLSVL.

This chain links TRBV4-2 with TRBJ1-5. This CDR3 is 14 amino acids long. Germline V CDR1 and CDR2: LGHNA, YNFKEQ. The CDR3 spells CASTQTGGNQPQHF.

The chain combines TRBV20-1 with TRBJ2-1. Germline assignment: CDR1 DFQATT and CDR2 SNEGSKA (reference sequence). This CDR3 region has 12 residues. Here the CDR3 reads CSASRDSYEQFF.